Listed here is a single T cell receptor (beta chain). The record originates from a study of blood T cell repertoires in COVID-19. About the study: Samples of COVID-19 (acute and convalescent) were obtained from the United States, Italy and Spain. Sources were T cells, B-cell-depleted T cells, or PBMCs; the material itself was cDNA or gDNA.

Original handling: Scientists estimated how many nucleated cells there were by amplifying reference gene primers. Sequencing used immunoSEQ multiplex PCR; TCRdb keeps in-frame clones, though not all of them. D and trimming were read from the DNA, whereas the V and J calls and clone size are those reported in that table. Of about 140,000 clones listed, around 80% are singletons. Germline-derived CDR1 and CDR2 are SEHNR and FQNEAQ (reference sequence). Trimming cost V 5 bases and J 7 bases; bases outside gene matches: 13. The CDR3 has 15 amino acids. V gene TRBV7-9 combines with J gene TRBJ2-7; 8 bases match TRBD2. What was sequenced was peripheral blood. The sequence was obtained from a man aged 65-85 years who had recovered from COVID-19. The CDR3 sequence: CASSPSRAGAREQYF. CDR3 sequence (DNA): TGTGCCAGCAGCCCTAGCCGAGCGGGAGCGAGGGAGCAGTACTTC.